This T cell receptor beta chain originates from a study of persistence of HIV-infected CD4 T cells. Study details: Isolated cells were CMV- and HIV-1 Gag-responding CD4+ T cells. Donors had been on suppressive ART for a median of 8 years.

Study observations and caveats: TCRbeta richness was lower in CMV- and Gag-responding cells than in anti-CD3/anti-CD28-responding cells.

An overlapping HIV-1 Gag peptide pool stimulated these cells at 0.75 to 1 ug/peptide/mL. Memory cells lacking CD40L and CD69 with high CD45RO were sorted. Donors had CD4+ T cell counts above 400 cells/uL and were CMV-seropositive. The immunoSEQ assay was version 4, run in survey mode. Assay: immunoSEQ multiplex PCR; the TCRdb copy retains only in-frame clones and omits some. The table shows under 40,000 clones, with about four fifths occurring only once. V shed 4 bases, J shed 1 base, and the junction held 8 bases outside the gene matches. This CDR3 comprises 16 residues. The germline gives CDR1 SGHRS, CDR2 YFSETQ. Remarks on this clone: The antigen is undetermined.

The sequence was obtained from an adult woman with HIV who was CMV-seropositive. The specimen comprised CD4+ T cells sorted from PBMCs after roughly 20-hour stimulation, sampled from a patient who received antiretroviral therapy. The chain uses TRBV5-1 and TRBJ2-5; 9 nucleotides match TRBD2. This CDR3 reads CASSKGTSLSQETQYF. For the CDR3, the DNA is TGCGCCAGCAGCAAAGGGACTAGCTTATCCCAAGAGACCCAGTACTTC.